This TCR beta chain is drawn from a study of blood T cell repertoires in COVID-19. Germline-derived CDR1 and CDR2 are SGDLS and YYNGEE. The CDR3 covers 14 residues. Trimming cost V 0 bases and J 5 bases, with 9 bases left between them. TCRdb's copy holds only in-frame clones and misses some; the assay was immunoSEQ multiplex PCR. The sample lists under 90,000 clones; 80% to 85% were seen once. Sequenced material: peripheral blood. The rearrangement uses TRBV9 and TRBJ2-1, with D perhaps matching TRBD1 (6 bases). This TCR was recovered from a woman aged 80 or over with active or convalescent COVID-19. In DNA, the CDR3 is TGTGCCAGCAGCGTAGGGCAGGGGAACAATGAGCAGTTCTTC. Translating gives CASSVGQGNNEQFF.